This T cell receptor (beta chain) was obtained from a study of cytomegalovirus exposure and HLA in healthy donors. Study-level findings and limits: Reports showed the classifier diagnosing cytomegalovirus status with high specificity and sensitivity. According to a subsequent analysis, TCR clusters identified in the first cohort showed a tendency to co-occur across the roughly 130 validation repertoires.

Profiled with immunoSEQ multiplex PCR; TCRdb holds only in-frame clones, not every one. The table has some 220,000 clones, about 89% seen once. The germline V gene has CDR1 MDHEN and CDR2 SYDVKM. The CDR3 runs to 11 residues. Notes on this clone: Its target is not known.

V is TRBV28 and J is TRBJ2-3; tentative D call: TRBD2 (5 bases). The TCR was taken from a woman under 30 in good health and CMV-seronegative. The specimen sequenced was PBMCs. The DNA of the CDR3 is TGTGCGCCGGGGAGCACAGATACGCAGTATTTT. Amino acids: CAPGSTDTQYF.